This TCR beta chain appears in the sequencing data of a study of blood T cell repertoires in COVID-19. Overall study: T cells, B-cell-depleted T cells, or PBMCs provided the cDNA or gDNA that served as material.

Deletions cut 7 bases from V and 3 bases from J, with 12 bases between. The CDR3 is made up of 13 amino acids. CDR1 MDHEN and CDR2 SYDVKM come from the germline V gene. TCRdb keeps only in-frame clones here, not all; method: immunoSEQ multiplex PCR. Of roughly 60,000 clones detected, roughly 87% appear once; the ten largest clones hold roughly 9.1%. The source of this sequence is a human donor with acute or convalescent COVID-19. The donor label of this sample is uncertain. Sequences were obtained from peripheral blood. The rearrangement uses TRBV28 and TRBJ2-5; D ambiguous. This CDR3 reads CASTSPVKETQYF. As DNA, the CDR3 is TGTGCCAGCACCTCCCCAGTGAAAGAGACCCAGTACTTC.